The 31 T cell receptor beta chains below were found in one sample sequenced in a study of blood T cell repertoires in COVID-19. The data were produced by immunoSEQ multiplex PCR, yet TCRdb's version contains in-frame clones alone and is incomplete. The sample has about 150,000 clones; 80% to 90% are singletons. The sequenced sample consisted of peripheral blood. These receptors were collected from a human donor with acute or convalescent COVID-19. The donor label of this sample is uncertain.

Only one count was recorded for this clone. The chain uses TRBV4-1 and TRBJ1-2, with TRBD1 as a possible D gene (5 bases). The CDR3 sequence is 13 residues long. Looked up from germline, CDR1 is MGHRA and CDR2 is YSYEKL. With 1 base removed from V and 8 bases from J, the gap between germline ends came to 11 bases. The CDR3 here is CASSQAGGNGYTF. CDR3 nucleotide sequence: TGCGCCAGCAGCCAAGCGGGGGGGAACGGCTACACCTTC.

The V and J genes are TRBV7-8 and TRBJ2-5; 7 nucleotides agree with TRBD1. In germline, CDR1 is SGHVS, CDR2 FQNEAQ. The ends lost 3 bases at V and 4 bases at J; junction bases unmatched: 8. The CDR3 has 15 residues. The CDR3 reads CASSFPTGTRETQYF. The CDR3 nucleotides are TGTGCCAGCAGCTTTCCGACAGGGACCCGAGAGACCCAGTACTTC.

V gene TRBV19 combines with J gene TRBJ2-1; possible D gene TRBD2, 6 bases. Per germline, CDR1 LNHDA and CDR2 SQIVND (reference sequence). V was pared by 7 bases and J by 4 bases, with 17 bases between. This CDR3 region has 15 residues. CDR3 residues: CASIQSGGTYNEQFF. The CDR3 DNA reads TGTGCCAGTATTCAAAGTGGCGGGACTTACAATGAGCAGTTCTTC.

V is TRBV7-6 and J is TRBJ2-1; 15 nucleotides match TRBD2. Per the germline V gene, CDR1 is SGHVS and CDR2 is FNYEAQ. The CDR3 is made up of 17 amino acids. Trimming took 4 bases from V and 6 from J; bases not matched to a gene: 7. CDR3 sequence (DNA): TGTGCCAGCAGCTCCAGGACTAGCGGGGGGGCCGGCAATGAGCAGTTCTTC. Protein: CASSSRTSGGAGNEQFF.

J is TRBJ2-1 and V is TRBV7-2; 7 nucleotides align to TRBD2. The CDR3 length is 16 residues. Germline V gene data show CDR1 as SGHTA and CDR2 as FQGNSA. The ends lost 8 bases at V and 0 bases at J; junction bases unmatched: 10. CDR3: CASGGGRGFSYNEQFF. CDR3 coding DNA: TGTGCCAGCGGAGGAGGGCGGGGGTTCTCCTACAATGAGCAGTTCTTC.

The V gene is TRBV5-1, the J gene TRBJ2-1; D is unresolved. There are 16 residues in the CDR3. Germline CDR1 SGHRS, CDR2 YFSETQ. Trimming removed 2 bases at V and 2 bases at J, with 14 bases between. CDR3 region: CASSLAGLLTYNEQFF. The CDR3, as DNA: TGCGCCAGCAGCTTAGCAGGCCTCTTAACCTACAATGAGCAGTTCTTC. The full variable domain, rest sourced from reference TRBV5-1 and TRBJ2-1, is KAGVTQTPRYLIKTRGQQVTLSCSPISGHRSVSWYQQTPGQGLQFLFEYFSETQRNKGNFPGRFSGRQFSNSRSEMNVSTLELGDSALYLCASSLAGLLTYNEQFFGPGTRLTVL.

V and J are TRBV10-3 and TRBJ2-7; 8 nucleotides align to TRBD1. V gave up 3 bases and J gave up 5 bases; unmatched junction bases: 6. CDR3 length: 14 amino acids. The germline gives CDR1 ENHRY, CDR2 SYGVKD. CDR3 sequence reads: CAISDQGARDEQYV. The CDR3 DNA is TGTGCCATCAGTGACCAGGGGGCGCGCGACGAGCAGTACGTC.

The chain has TRBV6-5 and TRBJ2-1, with a weak D call TRBD1 (6 bases). The V gene's germline CDR1 is MNHEY and CDR2 SVGAGI. There are 14 residues in the CDR3. V was shortened by 7 bases and J by 3 bases, with 13 bases between the two germline ends. The CDR3 is CASNVDRDYNEQFF. DNA for the CDR3: TGTGCCAGCAATGTGGACAGAGACTACAATGAGCAGTTCTTC.

V is TRBV9 and J is TRBJ1-2; D ambiguous. From germline, CDR1 is SGDLS and CDR2 YYNGEE. The V gene lost 6 bases and the J gene lost 1 base, with 13 bases spanning the gap. The CDR3 is 14 amino acids. CDR3 residues: CASTRQTINYGYTF. CDR3 coding DNA: TGTGCCAGCACCCGACAAACGATTAACTATGGCTACACCTTC.

This clone was seen once. The chain recombines TRBV2 with TRBJ1-2; D may be TRBD1 (5 bases). The CDR3 has 11 amino acids. From germline, CDR1 is SNHLY and CDR2 FYNNEI. The V end was cut by 10 bases, the J end by 6 bases, with 12 bases between. The CDR3 DNA sequence: TGTGCCATCACGGCAGGGAATGGCTACACCTTC. Translating gives CAITAGNGYTF.

V is TRBV5-1 and J is TRBJ1-6, with 9 bases that match TRBD1. V dropped 4 bases and J dropped 4; count of bases not matched to a gene: 6. The CDR3 totals 16 residues. Per the germline V gene, CDR1 is SGHRS and CDR2 is YFSETQ. The CDR3 DNA reads as TGCGCCAGCAGCGAAGGACAGGGGCGATATAATTCACCCCTCCACTTT. Encoded protein: CASSEGQGRYNSPLHF.

This chain joins TRBV5-4 and TRBJ1-2; 8 nucleotides align to TRBD1. The V gene end was trimmed by 0 bases and the J gene end by 5 bases; junction bases not matched to a gene: 3. The CDR3 has 14 residues. Germline CDR1 reads SGHNT; CDR2 reads YYREEE (reference sequence). CDR3 sequence: CASSLGNRGYGYTF. CDR3 coding DNA: TGTGCCAGCAGCTTGGGAAACAGGGGGTATGGCTACACCTTC.

This chain uses TRBV5-4 with TRBJ1-2, with TRBD1 matching 11 bases. This CDR3 has 14 amino acids. Trimming removed 6 bases from V and 6 bases from J; junction bases left unmatched: 7. Germline assignment: CDR1 SGHNT and CDR2 YYREEE (reference sequence). In nucleotides, the CDR3 is TGTGCCAGCACCCGGACAGGGGGCTTGGATGGCTACACCTTC. Its translation is CASTRTGGLDGYTF.

The chain combines TRBV2 with TRBJ2-3; a possible D gene is TRBD2 (5 bases). The CDR3 spans 13 residues. The germline V gene has CDR1 SNHLY and CDR2 FYNNEI. Trimming left V 7 bases short and J 4 bases short, with 12 bases between. In DNA form, the CDR3 reads TGTGCCAGCATGAGGGAGACGGCAGATACGCAGTATTTT. Amino acids: CASMRETADTQYF.

The J gene is TRBJ1-2, the V gene TRBV9, with 12 nucleotides matching TRBD1. V shed 3 bases and J 3 bases; nucleotides not matched to a gene: 6. The CDR3 runs to 16 residues. Per germline, CDR1 SGDLS and CDR2 YYNGEE. The DNA for the CDR3 is TGTGCCAGCAGCGCCGGGACAGGGGGCGCGGACTATGGCTACACCTTC. Translated: CASSAGTGGADYGYTF.

The J gene is TRBJ1-4, the V gene TRBV3-1 (or the pseudogene TRBV3-2); maybe TRBD1 (6 bases). Trimming shortened V by 4 bases and J by 7 bases, and 13 bases separated the two germline ends. Germline lookup yields CDR1 LGHDT and CDR2 YNNKEL (reference sequence). The CDR3 is 14 amino acids. The CDR3 protein is CASSPRGFGEKLFF. The CDR3 nucleotides are TGTGCCAGCAGCCCCAGGGGCTTCGGTGAAAAACTGTTTTTT.

In DNA form, the CDR3 reads TGTGCCAGCACCCTGACAGGGACTAGCACAGATACGCAGTATTTT. Translation gives CASTLTGTSTDTQYF. The chain links TRBV5-4 to TRBJ2-3, with D possibly matching TRBD1 (7 bases). Trimming cost V 6 bases and J 0 bases, with 14 bases left between them. CDR1 SGHNT and CDR2 YYREEE come from the germline V gene (reference sequence). The length of the CDR3 is 15 residues.

The rearrangement joins TRBV24-1 to TRBJ2-3; 11 bases fit TRBD2. CDR3 length: 15 amino acids. Germline V CDR1 and CDR2: KGHDR, SFDVKD. Trimming removed 5 bases from V and 4 bases from J; junction bases left unmatched: 4. The CDR3 DNA reads as TGTGCCACCAGTGCGCTAGCGGGGGGCGCAGATACGCAGTATTTT. The encoded protein is CATSALAGGADTQYF.

The V and J genes are TRBV27 and TRBJ1-2, with D uncertain. The germline gives CDR1 MNHEY, CDR2 SMNVEV (reference sequence). CDR3 length: 14 residues. Trimming cost V 8 bases and J 1 base, with 14 bases left between them. In DNA form, the CDR3 reads TGTGCCAGCGGGCCGGGGAGCATTAACTATGGCTACACCTTC. It encodes CASGPGSINYGYTF.

CDR3 nucleotides: TGTGCCAGCAGTGAGGACAGGGGAATCGAGCAGTACTTC. Amino acids: CASSEDRGIEQYF. The rearrangement uses TRBV2 and TRBJ2-7, with 9 bases fitting TRBD1. The CDR3 extends over 13 amino acids. V dropped 3 bases and J dropped 6; count of bases not matched to a gene: 3. Germline V gene lookup returns CDR1 SNHLY and CDR2 FYNNEI.

This clone came up a few times. The V call is TRBV19, the J call TRBJ1-4, with TRBD1 identical over 9 bases. Germline V gene data show CDR1 as LNHDA and CDR2 as SQIVND (reference sequence). The V segment lost 7 bases and the J segment 8 bases; nucleotides outside the gene matches: 11. CDR3 length equals 15 residues. CDR3 protein: CASTSATGGDEKLFF. The CDR3 region has the DNA TGTGCCAGTACCTCAGCGACAGGGGGAGACGAAAAACTGTTTTTT. Full variable domain (remainder filled in from reference TRBV19 and TRBJ1-4): DGGITQSPKYLFRKEGQNVTLSCEQNLNHDAMYWYRQDPGQGLRLIYYSQIVNDFQKGDIAEGYSVSREKKESFPLTVTSAQKNPTAFYLCASTSATGGDEKLFFGSGTQLSVL.

V usage is TRBV27 and J usage is TRBJ1-6, with D maybe TRBD1 (5 bases). The V and J ends lost 8 bases and 7 bases respectively, with 12 bases between them. The CDR3 runs 13 residues. CDR1 is MNHEY, CDR2 SMNVEV, per germline (reference sequence). As DNA, the CDR3 is TGTGCCAGCCAACCGACAGCCAATTCACCCCTCCACTTT. This translates into CASQPTANSPLHF.

A single count supports this clone. The genes are TRBV13 and TRBJ2-3; TRBD2 agrees at 10 bases. The CDR3 covers 18 residues. V shed 4 bases and J 6 bases; nucleotides not matched to a gene: 16. From germline, CDR1 is PRHDT and CDR2 FYEKMQ (reference sequence). The CDR3 loop reads CASSWKRTSGIEGDTQYF. CDR3 bases: TGTGCCAGCAGCTGGAAGCGGACTAGCGGCATCGAAGGGGATACGCAGTATTTT.

The J gene is TRBJ1-2, the V gene TRBV2; 7 bases align to TRBD1. The J segment lost 6 bases and the V segment lost 5 bases, leaving 6 bases of the junction unmatched. The CDR3 has 13 residues. Germline CDR1 and CDR2: SNHLY and FYNNEI. CDR3 nucleotide sequence: TGTGCCAGCAGTCCTCGACAGGGCAATGGCTACACCTTC. This sequence encodes CASSPRQGNGYTF.

The chain couples TRBV5-6 to TRBJ1-5; D is unresolved. In germline, CDR1 is SGHDT, CDR2 YYEEEE. With 3 bases removed from V and 1 base from J, the gap between germline ends came to 8 bases. The CDR3 runs to 14 residues. In nucleotides, the CDR3 is TGTGCCAGCAGCTACGCGAGGAGCAATCAGCCCCAGCATTTT. Its protein product is CASSYARSNQPQHF. The entire variable domain, with the rest obtained from reference TRBV5-6 and TRBJ1-5, is as follows: DAGVTQSPTHLIKTRGQQVTLRCSPKSGHDTVSWYQQALGQGPQFIFQYYEEEERQRGNFPDRFSGHQFPNYSSELNVNALLLGDSALYLCASSYARSNQPQHFGDGTRLSIL.

This chain connects TRBV7-7 to TRBJ2-5; D is perhaps TRBD2 (7 bases). V lost 6 bases and J 5 bases, leaving 22 bases between the germline ends. The CDR3 has 16 amino acids. In germline, CDR1 is SSHAT, CDR2 FNYEAQ (reference sequence). For the CDR3, the DNA is TGTGCCAGCAGTCCCACCGTAGGGGGGGCCACGGAGACCCAGTACTTC. Protein product: CASSPTVGGATETQYF.

The V call is TRBV6-1, the J call TRBJ1-2; 7 nucleotides agree with TRBD1. This CDR3 spans 17 amino acids. Trimming at V came to 4 bases and at J to 4 bases, leaving 15 bases not matched to a gene. Germline V gives CDR1 MNHNS, CDR2 SASEGT. CDR3 loop: CASSVSAGTVTPYGYTF. CDR3 DNA sequence: TGTGCCAGCAGTGTATCCGCCGGGACAGTAACCCCCTATGGCTACACCTTC.

This rearrangement joins TRBV27 to TRBJ2-5; the D is unclear. The CDR3 runs 14 residues. V was clipped by 5 bases and J by 5 bases, with 15 bases between them. Germline CDR1 reads MNHEY; CDR2 reads SMNVEV (reference sequence). The CDR3 loop is CASSPGSSRETQYF. The CDR3 DNA reads TGTGCCAGCAGTCCCGGGTCTTCCCGGGAGACCCAGTACTTC.

The V call is TRBV18, the J call TRBJ1-5, with D possibly being TRBD1 (6 bases). The CDR3 sequence is 14 residues long. In germline, CDR1 is KGHSH, CDR2 LQKENI. V gave up 6 bases and J gave up 7 bases, with 16 bases separating them. The CDR3, as DNA: TGTGCCAGCTCCACCGGGGGGGCTGGGCAGCCCCAGCATTTT. This translates into CASSTGGAGQPQHF.

V gene TRBV30 combines with J gene TRBJ2-2; 7 nucleotides agree with TRBD2. Germline V gives CDR1 GTSNPN, CDR2 SVGIG (reference sequence). The CDR3 has 15 amino acids. V dropped 8 bases and J dropped 4; count of bases not matched to a gene: 13. CDR3 amino acids: CAGEGSGVITGELFF. The CDR3 DNA is TGTGCCGGGGAGGGGTCCGGGGTTATCACCGGGGAGCTGTTTTTT.

This chain uses TRBV5-4 with TRBJ2-1; weak D call: TRBD2 (5 bases). The CDR3 totals 16 residues. Germline CDR1 SGHNT, CDR2 YYREEE (reference sequence). V was pared by 0 bases and J by 10 bases, with 20 bases between. In nucleotides, the CDR3 is TGTGCCAGCAGCTTGGGGGTTACCGGCCCAGGCGGGGAGCAGTTCTTC. This gives the protein CASSLGVTGPGGEQFF.